The entry that follows covers one TCR beta chain sequence. The data were taken from a study of blood T cell repertoires in COVID-19. Study details: COVID-19 samples collected from the United States, Italy and Spain covered acute and convalescent phases. The analysed material was cDNA or gDNA that came from T cells, B-cell-depleted T cells, or PBMCs.

Original handling: Estimation of nucleated cell counts relied on the amplification of reference gene primers. TCRdb's table, derived via immunoSEQ multiplex PCR, lists solely in-frame clones and lacks some. That table furnishes V, J and clone size, whereas the DNA furnished D and trimming. Of about 160,000 clones detected, about 91% appear once; the ten largest clones hold around 3.9%. Germline lookup yields CDR1 MDHEN and CDR2 SYDVKM. Trimming cost V 3 bases and J 0 bases, with 8 bases left between them. There are 14 residues in the CDR3. Sequencing was performed on peripheral blood. This sequence originates from a woman aged 60-70 years who had recovered from COVID-19. The rearrangement uses TRBV28 and TRBJ1-2; D remains unclear. CDR3 nucleotide sequence: TGTGCCAGCAGTTTCCCCTCGGCTAACTATGGCTACACCTTC. It codes for CASSFPSANYGYTF.